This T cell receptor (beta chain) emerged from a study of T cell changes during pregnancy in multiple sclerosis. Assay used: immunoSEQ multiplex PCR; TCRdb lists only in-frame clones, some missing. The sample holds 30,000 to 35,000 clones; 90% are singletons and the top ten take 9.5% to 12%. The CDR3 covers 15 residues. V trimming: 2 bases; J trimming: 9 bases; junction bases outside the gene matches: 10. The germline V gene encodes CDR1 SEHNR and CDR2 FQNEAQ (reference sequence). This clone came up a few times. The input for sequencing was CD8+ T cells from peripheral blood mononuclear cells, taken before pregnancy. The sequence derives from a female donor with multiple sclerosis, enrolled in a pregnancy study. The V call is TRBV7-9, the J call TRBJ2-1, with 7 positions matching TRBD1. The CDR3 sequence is CASSLPRDRAGEQFF. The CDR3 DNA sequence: TGTGCCAGCAGCTTACCAAGAGACAGGGCTGGTGAGCAGTTCTTC.